The present T cell receptor beta chain was sequenced within a study of persistence of HIV-infected CD4 T cells. General observations from the study: Antigen-responding cells were enriched for degenerate expanded CDR3beta sequences.

Cells were stimulated with CMV-infected fibroblast lysates at approximately 10 ug/mL. Memory cells lacking CD40L and CD69 with high CD45RO were sorted. In its sample, this clone was seen once. Its antigen is still unknown. The CDR3 loop spans 15 amino acids. J lost 8 bases, V lost 3 bases, and 8 bases had no gene match. CDR1 and CDR2 (germline): LNHNV, YYDKDF (reference sequence). The immunoSEQ assay was version 4, run in survey mode. Repertoires were generated with immunoSEQ multiplex PCR, while TCRdb's copy carries only in-frame clones and drops some. Here the sample spans 37,000 or so clones, approximately 80% being singletons.

The chain combines TRBV15 with TRBJ1-4, with 8 bases lining up with TRBD1. The clonotype was recovered from an adult man with HIV who was CMV-seropositive. The sample in question was CD4+ T cells sorted from PBMCs after approximately 20-hour stimulation, obtained from a patient who received antiretroviral therapy. CDR3 amino acids: CATSRVGGTGEKLFF. The CDR3 DNA follows: TGTGCCACCAGCAGGGTAGGGGGGACAGGAGAAAAACTGTTTTTT. Variable domain in full (rest from reference TRBV15 and TRBJ1-4): DAMVIQNPRYQVTQFGKPVTLSCSQTLNHNVMYWYQQKSSQAPKLLFHYYDKDFNNEADTPDNFQSRRPNTSFCFLDIRSPGLGDTAMYLCATSRVGGTGEKLFFGSGTQLSVL.